Listed below are T cell receptor beta chains from one sample, sequenced in a study of blood T cell repertoires in COVID-19. The table came from immunoSEQ multiplex PCR; TCRdb's copy has only in-frame clones and leaves some out. Of roughly 250,000 clones in the sample, roughly 82% were seen once. Sequenced input: peripheral blood. These receptors originate from a woman aged 70-85 years with acute or convalescent COVID-19. The CDR3 runs from the conserved cysteine through the conserved F or W.

>TRBV5-1|TRBJ2-7|14
CASSWDRGRYEQYF
>TRBV12-3/TRBV12-4|TRBJ1-5|13
CASSPLLSQPQHF
>TRBV19|TRBJ1-4|14
CASRLGQAGEKLFF
>TRBV7-6|TRBJ2-3|16
CASSLNPGTLGDTQYF
>TRBV29-1|TRBJ1-6|13
CSVQGRYNSPLHF
>TRBV2|TRBJ2-1|14
CASSELAVYNEQFF
>TRBV7-8|TRBJ1-1|17
CASSLVGGGGGSTEAFF
>TRBV7-2|TRBJ1-3|12
CASSFTGNTIYF
>TRBV11-2|TRBJ1-3|15
CASNDRRGSGNTIYF
>TRBV3-1/TRBV3-2|TRBJ1-3|16
CASSQVGRGSGNTIYF
>TRBV3-1/TRBV3-2|TRBJ1-2|14
CASSQEPINYGYAF
>TRBV5-1|TRBJ1-1|15
CASSSKARGDTEAFF
>TRBV30|TRBJ1-3|13
CAWSGQEGNTIYF
>TRBV5-4|TRBJ1-3|16
CASSPGTAISGNTIYF
>TRBV18|TRBJ2-7|16
CASSSTAGTGGYEQYF
>TRBV4-1|TRBJ1-4|16
CASSPRNRGLGEKLFF
>TRBV7-2|TRBJ1-2|15
CASSLGQGAFYGYTF
>TRBV6-1|TRBJ2-5|12
CASSEGGLTQYF
>TRBV24-1|TRBJ2-2|19
CATSDLPFLSEGTTGELFF
>TRBV5-4|TRBJ1-1|14
CASSSQGVYTEAFF
>TRBV4-1|TRBJ2-1|13
CASSQGNSNEQFF
>TRBV2|TRBJ1-2|14
CASSETGVDYGYTF
>TRBV3-1/TRBV3-2|TRBJ1-1|14
CASSYGQGYTEAFF
>TRBV28|TRBJ1-4|15
CASSFGAGGNEKLFF
>TRBV7-2|TRBJ1-2|15
CASSPYRGQNYGYTF
>TRBV4-3|TRBJ1-2|15
CASSQETKGGDGYTF